This T cell receptor beta chain was profiled in a study of OX40 agonist ivuxolimab in advanced cancers. Study at large: Patients undergoing dose escalation presented with hepatocellular carcinoma, melanoma, renal cell or head and neck cancer. Checkpoint inhibitors had been given previously to about 38% of patients. Broader study findings: There was clonal expansion of CD4+ and CD8+ blood T cells by week 6 at 0.1 to 3.0 mg/kg.

Autoimmune disease history or systemic immunosuppression was exclusionary. Measured with immunoSEQ multiplex PCR; TCRdb has only the in-frame clones, and not every one. The table includes tens of thousands of clones, about 80% detected once. This clone was picked up one time. Its antigen is currently unknown. The CDR3 spans 18 residues. V was clipped by 1 base and J by 3 bases; unmatched bases: 14. Germline loops: CDR1 SGHTA, CDR2 FQGNSA. The receptor was isolated from an adult with an advanced solid tumor such as melanoma, head and neck, liver or kidney cancer. The V and J genes are TRBV7-2 and TRBJ1-2; 7 bases map to TRBD1. This specimen was CD4+ or CD8+ T cells sorted from blood, taken in a trial of the OX40 agonist ivuxolimab. The CDR3 region is CASSLDGGTATFDYGYTF. The CDR3 region has the DNA TGTGCCAGCAGCTTAGATGGGGGGACAGCTACGTTTGACTATGGCTACACCTTC.